This entry features one T cell receptor beta chain sequence. As yet, its antigen is unknown. This entry comes from a study of cytomegalovirus exposure and HLA in healthy donors. Study-wide background: Researchers found that approximately 77% of about 400 genotyped donors fell within the Caucasian-associated ancestry cluster.

PCR was performed using 60 Vbeta and 13 Jbeta primers. Measured with immunoSEQ multiplex PCR; TCRdb has only the in-frame clones, and not every one. In the table there are about 150,000 clones, about 68% of which are singletons. Germline V gene data show CDR1 as SGDLS and CDR2 as YYNGEE. The CDR3 has 15 residues. Trimming took off 0 bases at V and 2 bases at J, with 12 bases between the two ends. Study-wide findings and caveats: Most CMV-associated TCR beta chains appeared HLA-restricted in a later analysis.

Input material: PBMCs. The receptor was isolated from a man aged 30 to 45 in good health and CMV-seronegative. The chain is built from TRBV9 and TRBJ2-7; the D gene is possibly TRBD2 (7 bases). Written as DNA, the CDR3 is TGTGCCAGCAGCGTAGAATGGGGGGGCGCCTACGAGCAGTACTTC. It encodes CASSVEWGGAYEQYF.